One and the same sample provided the 25 T cell receptor beta chains below, sequenced in a study of T cell responses to AZD1222 COVID-19 vaccine. Assay used: immunoSEQ multiplex PCR; TCRdb lists only in-frame clones, some missing. This table holds roughly 140,000 clones, 80% to 90% found once. Specimen: peripheral blood, collected on day 0 of AZD1222 vaccination. The receptors were sampled from an adult in good health.

The chain links TRBV18 to TRBJ2-2; 8 positions agree with TRBD1. Per germline, CDR1 KGHSH and CDR2 LQKENI. V shed 6 bases and J 4 bases; nucleotides not matched to a gene: 7. The CDR3 spans 15 residues. CDR3 coding DNA: TGTGCCAGCTCTCAACAAGGGACAGGCACCGGGGAGCTGTTTTTT. Protein: CASSQQGTGTGELFF.

The rearrangement links TRBV2 to TRBJ2-7; D not resolved. Trimming took off 5 bases at V and 2 bases at J, with 7 bases between the two ends. The CDR3 is 12 amino acids. Germline CDR1 reads SNHLY; CDR2 reads FYNNEI. The CDR3 protein is CASSNPAYEQYF. For the CDR3, the DNA is TGTGCCAGCAGTAATCCCGCCTACGAGCAGTACTTC.

The rearrangement joins TRBV6-5 to TRBJ1-1; D gene uncertain. Trimming removed 2 bases from V and 5 bases from J, with 12 bases in between. This CDR3 has 14 amino acids. CDR1 MNHEY and CDR2 SVGAGI come from the germline V gene. The CDR3: CASSYNLGKTEAFF. As DNA, the CDR3 is TGTGCCAGCAGTTACAATTTGGGGAAGACTGAAGCTTTCTTT.

V and J are TRBV6-5 and TRBJ2-3; TRBD2 aligns across 7 bases. This CDR3 region has 15 residues. Looked up from germline, CDR1 is MNHEY and CDR2 is SVGAGI. The V and J ends lost 7 bases and 3 bases, in that order; junction bases with no gene match: 10. As DNA, the CDR3 is TGTGCCAGCAATCTTCAAGCGGGGTCAACAGATACGCAGTATTTT. Amino acid sequence: CASNLQAGSTDTQYF.

This clone showed up just once. V usage is TRBV7-2 and J usage is TRBJ1-2; 7 nucleotides agree with TRBD1. The germline gives CDR1 SGHTA, CDR2 FQGNSA. J gave up 4 bases and V 5 bases, and 7 bases lay outside the gene matches. The CDR3 contains 14 residues. The CDR3 region is CASSPPGQTYGYTF. The DNA of the CDR3 is TGTGCCAGCAGCCCTCCGGGACAGACCTATGGCTACACCTTC.

The rearrangement joins TRBV2 to TRBJ2-7; the D is unclear. Germline values: CDR1 SNHLY, CDR2 FYNNEI. Deletions cut 4 bases from V and 4 bases from J, with 2 bases between. There are 10 residues in the CDR3. CDR3 loop: CASSVYEQYF. The CDR3 bases are TGTGCCAGCAGTGTGTACGAGCAGTACTTC.

J is TRBJ2-1 and V is TRBV28; TRBD1 matches 9 bases. The CDR3 has 16 amino acids. The germline gives CDR1 MDHEN, CDR2 SYDVKM. Trimming took 2 bases from V and 6 from J; bases not matched to a gene: 8. CDR3 coding DNA: TGTGCCAGCAGTTTACCTGGACAGGGGACCGTCAATGAGCAGTTCTTC. Translated: CASSLPGQGTVNEQFF.

This chain connects TRBV7-2 to TRBJ1-6, with TRBD1 matching over 8 bases. CDR3 length: 15 residues. From germline, CDR1 is SGHTA and CDR2 FQGNSA. V lost 5 bases, J lost 4 bases, and 4 bases stayed unmatched. The chain's CDR3 is CASSTTGVYNSPLHF. The CDR3 region has the DNA TGTGCCAGCAGCACGACAGGGGTTTATAATTCACCCCTCCACTTT.

The chain joins TRBV12-5 to TRBJ1-2; 10 bases are a match to TRBD1. The CDR3 runs 13 residues. Looked up from germline, CDR1 is LGHNT and CDR2 is FRNRAP. Germline trimming cut 6 bases from V and 8 bases from J; bases unmatched to any gene: 6. The CDR3 DNA reads TGTGCTAGTGGCCCGGACAGGGGGGGAGGCTACACCTTC. Its protein product is CASGPDRGGGYTF.

The rearrangement links TRBV20-1 to TRBJ2-3; the D gene is possibly TRBD2 (6 bases). The V end was cut by 3 bases, the J end by 4 bases, with 14 bases between. CDR1 is DFQATT and CDR2 is SNEGSKA in the germline V gene (reference sequence). The CDR3 consists of 14 residues. CDR3 coding DNA: TGCAGTGCTAGTGTTAGGAGGGATGCAGATACGCAGTATTTT. Translating it yields CSASVRRDADTQYF.

The chain uses TRBV6-5 and TRBJ2-5; 10 nucleotides line up with TRBD2. The CDR3 length is 14 residues. Germline lookup yields CDR1 MNHEY and CDR2 SVGAGI. With V trimmed by 6 bases and J by 8 bases, 9 bases remained unmatched. CDR3 loop: CASSGGASGRTQYF. Written as DNA, the CDR3 is TGTGCCAGCAGCGGCGGGGCTAGCGGGAGAACCCAGTACTTC.

This clone was recorded a few times. This sequence joins TRBV27 and TRBJ2-1; D remains ambiguous. Trimming removed 5 bases at V and 0 bases at J, with 8 bases between. Germline-derived CDR1 and CDR2 are MNHEY and SMNVEV (reference sequence). The CDR3 totals 14 residues. CDR3 in amino acids: CASSVISSYNEQFF. The CDR3 nucleotides are TGTGCCAGCAGTGTAATAAGCTCCTACAATGAGCAGTTCTTC.

The chain is built from TRBV7-5 and TRBJ1-3; the table gives TRBD1 as D, unverified against the DNA. TRBV7-5 is shown as a pseudogene. The CDR3 is 15 residues long. The CDR3, as DNA: TGTGCCAGAAGCTTGGACAGGTACTCTGGAAACACCATATATTTT. This gives the protein CARSLDRYSGNTIYF.

The chain employs TRBV30 and TRBJ1-2; D gene unclear. Trimming shortened V by 5 bases and J by 2 bases, and 18 bases separated the two germline ends. This CDR3 is built from 15 residues. Germline V gives CDR1 GTSNPN, CDR2 SVGIG (reference sequence). The CDR3 region has the DNA TGTGCCTGGGTGGGCCTCGGCAGGCAAAACTATGGCTACACCTTC. This codes for CAWVGLGRQNYGYTF.

The chain couples TRBV6-4 to TRBJ1-2, with TRBD1 as a possible D gene (5 bases). The CDR3 is made up of 12 amino acids. V shed 7 bases and J shed 8 bases, with 14 bases lying between them. Looked up from germline, CDR1 is MRHNA and CDR2 is SNTAGT. Written as DNA, the CDR3 is TGTGCCAGCAAGTCGGGGACGGGGGGCTACACCTTC. It yields the protein CASKSGTGGYTF.

The gene calls are TRBV28 and TRBJ2-7, with TRBD1 matching over 8 bases. This CDR3 comprises 14 residues. Germline V gene sequence: CDR1 MDHEN, CDR2 SYDVKM. The J segment lost 0 bases and the V segment lost 9 bases, leaving 7 bases of the junction unmatched. CDR3 residues: CASRPTGGSYEQYF. The CDR3 coding sequence is TGTGCCAGTAGACCTACAGGGGGCTCCTACGAGCAGTACTTC.

The CDR3 region has the DNA TGTGCCAGCAGCTTCAATTATGTTTTCGGGACATTTGATCAGCCCCAGCATTTT. Its translation is CASSFNYVFGTFDQPQHF. The genes are TRBV5-8 and TRBJ1-5; possible D gene TRBD1, 6 bases. The CDR3 runs to 18 residues. Germline CDR1 SGHTS, CDR2 YDEGEE. The ends were cut back, 2 bases at V and 5 bases at J, with 23 bases in the middle.

This sequence joins TRBV11-2 and TRBJ2-6; D possibly corresponds to TRBD2 (5 bases). With 2 bases removed from V and 0 bases from J, the gap between germline ends came to 11 bases. Germline loops: CDR1 SGHAT, CDR2 FQNNGV. The CDR3 covers 17 residues. For the CDR3, the DNA is TGTGCCAGCAGCTTATGGGCGGGCTCCTCTGGGGCCAACGTCCTGACTTTC. It translates to CASSLWAGSSGANVLTF.

The rearrangement uses TRBV29-1 and TRBJ1-2; D unresolved. The V gene lost 6 bases and the J gene lost 6 bases, with 17 bases spanning the gap. The CDR3 contains 13 residues. Germline-derived CDR1 and CDR2 are SQVTM and ANQGSEA. CDR3 sequence: CSVELSARNGYTF. CDR3 DNA: TGCAGCGTCGAACTCAGTGCCCGAAATGGCTACACCTTC.

The CDR3 nucleotides read TGTGCCAGCTCAACCGCCGGGACCAACACTGAAGCTTTCTTT. It codes for CASSTAGTNTEAFF. V and J are TRBV18 and TRBJ1-1; D possibly corresponds to TRBD1 (5 bases). The CDR3 totals 14 residues. CDR1 and CDR2 from the germline V gene are KGHSH and LQKENI. Trimming took off 5 bases at V and 2 bases at J, with 12 bases between the two ends.

On this clone: Compared with germline, one end of the junction differs, possibly owing to a read error. The chain links TRBV18 to TRBJ1-2; 10 nucleotides line up with TRBD1. This CDR3 has 13 amino acids. Germline assignment: CDR1 KGHSH and CDR2 LQKENI. CDR3 protein: CASSPSDRGPASF. In DNA form, the CDR3 reads TGTGCCAGCTCACCTTCCGACAGGGGGCCCGCCTCCTTC.

This clone was found a few times. This rearrangement joins TRBV9 to TRBJ1-6; no clear D. CDR1 is SGDLS, CDR2 YYNGEE, per germline. The CDR3 contains 13 residues. V was cut by 2 bases and J by 13 bases, with 13 bases left in between. This CDR3 reads CASSVGPSMPLHF. In DNA form, the CDR3 reads TGTGCCAGCAGCGTGGGCCCCTCCATGCCCCTCCACTTT.

The chain recombines TRBV18 with TRBJ2-4; D unclear. The V end was cut by 0 bases, the J end by 9 bases, with 15 bases between. Germline V gives CDR1 KGHSH, CDR2 LQKENI. There are 15 residues in the CDR3. CDR3 nucleotide sequence: TGTGCCAGCTCACCACCGGCAAACAAGGGTACCATTCAGTACTTC. It specifies CASSPPANKGTIQYF.

The count of this clone is one. This chain connects TRBV5-4 to TRBJ1-2; D uncertain. Trimming removed 0 bases from V and 8 bases from J, with 11 bases in between. The CDR3 spans 13 residues. CDR1 is SGHNT, CDR2 YYREEE, per germline (reference sequence). The CDR3 nucleotides are TGTGCCAGCAGCTTGGATAGGCCATGGGGCTACACCTTC. Translated: CASSLDRPWGYTF.

The rearrangement uses TRBV18 and TRBJ1-4; D not resolved. CDR3 length equals 13 residues. Germline V lookup: CDR1 KGHSH, CDR2 LQKENI. Trimming cost V 3 bases and J 8 bases, with 10 bases left between them. CDR3: CASSPVATEKLFF. The CDR3 DNA follows: TGTGCCAGCTCACCGGTCGCTACAGAAAAACTGTTTTTT.